This T cell receptor beta chain was recorded in a study of T cell responses to AZD1222 COVID-19 vaccine. Study-wide context: Second doses were pooled across both intervals (about 4 or about 12 weeks).

In the case of this clone: The target antigen is unknown.

Findings and caveats of the study: Seropositive at baseline were only a handful of AZD1222 recipients. There were mostly white British donors and more females than males, and clonal diversity was possibly underestimated.

The table came from immunoSEQ multiplex PCR; TCRdb's copy has only in-frame clones and leaves some out. The sample yields 90,000 to 150,000 clones, more than 85% seen once. This specimen was peripheral blood, taken on day 0 of AZD1222 vaccination. This sequence originates from an adult in good health.

CDR3 amino acids: CAISDPGQGMSAQYF. DNA for the CDR3: TGTGCCATCAGTGATCCGGGACAGGGGATGTCGGCCCAGTACTTC. This chain links TRBV10-3 with TRBJ2-5; 10 bases map to TRBD1. Germline trimming cut 3 bases from V and 9 bases from J; bases unmatched to any gene: 10. Germline CDR1 and CDR2: ENHRY and SYGVKD. The CDR3 has 15 amino acids.